The 10 T cell receptor beta chains below come from one sample, sequenced in a study of early stage breast cancer tumors. Clones were read by immunoSEQ multiplex PCR, and TCRdb kept only the in-frame ones, dropping some. The repertoire holds 28,000 or so clones, with roughly four fifths as singletons. Source material: blood. These receptors came from a person aged 40-50 years with breast cancer.

V gene TRBV11-2 combines with J gene TRBJ2-7, with TRBD1 identical over 7 bases. There are 16 residues in the CDR3. Germline V gene lookup returns CDR1 SGHAT and CDR2 FQNNGV. The V and J ends lost 5 bases and 7 bases, in that order; junction bases with no gene match: 17. CDR3 region: CASSRPGQTVRWEQYF. The CDR3 region has the DNA TGTGCCAGCAGCCGTCCGGGACAGACGGTTCGGTGGGAGCAGTACTTC. The full variable domain, with the rest looked up from reference TRBV11-2 and TRBJ2-7, is EAGVAQSPRYKIIEKRQSVAFWCNPISGHATLYWYQQILGQGPKLLIQFQNNGVVDDSQLPKDRFSAERLKGVDSTLKIQPAKLEDSAVYLCASSRPGQTVRWEQYFGPGTRLTVT.

This clone appeared a single time. The chain's CDR3 is CAWSANYEQYF. The CDR3 nucleotides are TGTGCCTGGAGCGCGAACTACGAGCAGTACTTC. J is TRBJ2-7 and V is TRBV30, with unresolved D. There are 11 residues in the CDR3. With 3 bases removed from V and 3 bases from J, the gap between germline ends came to 6 bases. CDR1 is GTSNPN and CDR2 is SVGIG in the germline V gene (reference sequence).

This clone has more than one count but fewer than ten. Other DNA variants within this sample encode the same CDR3. J is TRBJ1-4 and V is TRBV11-2; D is undetermined. CDR3 size: 13 residues. Germline lookup yields CDR1 SGHAT and CDR2 FQNNGV. The ends were cut back, 1 base at V and 5 bases at J, with 5 bases in the middle. As DNA, the CDR3 is TGTGCCAGCAGCTTAGGGCTGAATGAAAAACTGTTTTTT. Translation: CASSLGLNEKLFF.

The CDR3 loop is CTSSQRGIRSEQFF. In DNA form, the CDR3 reads TGCACCAGCAGCCAAAGGGGCATTCGCAGTGAGCAGTTCTTC. The rearrangement uses TRBV1 and TRBJ2-1; the tabulated D call, TRBD1, remains unverified against the DNA. TRBV1 is marked as a pseudogene. The CDR3 length is 14 residues.

V gene TRBV7-9 combines with J gene TRBJ2-1; 10 nucleotides match TRBD2. The junction had 13 bases not matched to a gene; V was cut back by 5 bases and J by 9 bases. Germline V gene sequence: CDR1 SEHNR, CDR2 FQNEAQ (reference sequence). The CDR3 contains 16 residues. CDR3: CASSPTGTSAYGEQFF. The CDR3 DNA follows: TGTGCCAGCAGCCCAACGGGGACTAGCGCATATGGTGAGCAGTTCTTC.

V and J are TRBV5-4 and TRBJ2-4, with no clear D. The germline gives CDR1 SGHNT, CDR2 YYREEE (reference sequence). The CDR3 has 15 amino acids. The ends were cut back, 4 bases at V and 4 bases at J, with 15 bases in the middle. The CDR3 nucleotides are TGTGCCAGCAGCCCAGCCACCCTACATAAAAACATTCAGTACTTC. Translated, it gives CASSPATLHKNIQYF.

There are a few counts of this clone. This chain uses TRBV5-4 with TRBJ2-1, with 8 bases that match TRBD2. Trimming removed 4 bases from V and 3 bases from J; junction bases left unmatched: 6. CDR1 is SGHNT, CDR2 YYREEE, per germline (reference sequence). The CDR3 consists of 15 residues. The CDR3, as DNA: TGTGCCAGCAGCGAGGGACTAGGATTCTACAATGAGCAGTTCTTC. Its translation is CASSEGLGFYNEQFF.

This clone was detected a few times. This sequence joins TRBV7-8 and TRBJ2-7; D is undetermined. Trimming pared 1 base from V and 0 bases from J, leaving 7 bases between. CDR1 and CDR2 (germline): SGHVS, FQNEAQ. The CDR3 contains 14 residues. This CDR3 is CASSLVRSSYEQYF. Written as DNA, the CDR3 is TGTGCCAGCAGCTTAGTACGGAGCTCCTACGAGCAGTACTTC. The variable domain in full, with the rest retrieved from reference TRBV7-8 and TRBJ2-7, is GAGVSQSPRYKVAKRGQDVALRCDPISGHVSLFWYQQALGQGPEFLTYFQNEAQLDKSGLPSDRFFAERPEGSVSTLKIQRTQQEDSAVYLCASSLVRSSYEQYFGPGTRLTVT.

V is TRBV27 and J is TRBJ2-2; D unresolved. The V and J ends lost 3 bases and 7 bases respectively, with 12 bases between them. Germline loops: CDR1 MNHEY, CDR2 SMNVEV (reference sequence). The CDR3 loop spans 14 amino acids. The CDR3 loop is CASSFSFRGGELFF. CDR3 nucleotides: TGTGCCAGCAGTTTTTCTTTTCGTGGCGGGGAGCTGTTTTTT.

This chain links TRBV5-1 with TRBJ2-5; 8 nucleotides line up with TRBD2. The junction had 14 bases not matched to a gene; V was cut back by 5 bases and J by 5 bases. The CDR3 is made up of 16 amino acids. Germline CDR1 reads SGHRS; CDR2 reads YFSETQ. The CDR3: CASSSVREGPVETQYF. CDR3 bases: TGCGCCAGCAGTTCTGTACGGGAGGGCCCTGTCGAGACCCAGTACTTC.